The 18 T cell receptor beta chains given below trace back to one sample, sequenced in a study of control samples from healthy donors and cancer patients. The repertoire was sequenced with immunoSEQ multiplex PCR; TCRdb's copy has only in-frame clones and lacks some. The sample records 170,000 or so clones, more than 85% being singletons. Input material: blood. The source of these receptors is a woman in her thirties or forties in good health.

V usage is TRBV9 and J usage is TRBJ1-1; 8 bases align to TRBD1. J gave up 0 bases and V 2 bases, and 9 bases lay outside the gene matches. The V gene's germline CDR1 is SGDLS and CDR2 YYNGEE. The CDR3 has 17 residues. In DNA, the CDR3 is TGTGCCAGCAGCGTCCGCGAACAGGGGGGGATGAACACTGAAGCTTTCTTT. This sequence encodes CASSVREQGGMNTEAFF.

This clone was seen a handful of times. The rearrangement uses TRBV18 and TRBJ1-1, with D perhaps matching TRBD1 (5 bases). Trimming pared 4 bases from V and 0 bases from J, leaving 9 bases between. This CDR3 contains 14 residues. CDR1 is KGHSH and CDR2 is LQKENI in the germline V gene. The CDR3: CASSLTALNTEAFF. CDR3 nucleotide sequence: TGTGCCAGCTCACTGACAGCGCTGAACACTGAAGCTTTCTTT.

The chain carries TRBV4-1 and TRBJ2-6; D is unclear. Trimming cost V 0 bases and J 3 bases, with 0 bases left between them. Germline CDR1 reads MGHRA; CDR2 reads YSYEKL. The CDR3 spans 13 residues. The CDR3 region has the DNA TGCGCCAGCAGCCAAGATGGGGCCAACGTCCTGACTTTC. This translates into CASSQDGANVLTF.

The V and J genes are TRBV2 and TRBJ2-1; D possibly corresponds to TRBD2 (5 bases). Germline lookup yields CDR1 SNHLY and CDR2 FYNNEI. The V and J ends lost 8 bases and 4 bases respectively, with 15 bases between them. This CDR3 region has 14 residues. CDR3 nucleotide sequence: TGTGCCAGCCTTGAGGAGGCTTTTTACAATGAGCAGTTCTTC. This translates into CASLEEAFYNEQFF.

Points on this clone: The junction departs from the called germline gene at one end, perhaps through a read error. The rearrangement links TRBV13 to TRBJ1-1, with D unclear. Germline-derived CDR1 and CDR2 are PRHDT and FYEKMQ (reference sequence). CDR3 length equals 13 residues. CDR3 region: CASSVGGITEAFF. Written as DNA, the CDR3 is TGTGCCAGCAGCGTAGGTGGGATCACTGAAGCTTTCTTT.

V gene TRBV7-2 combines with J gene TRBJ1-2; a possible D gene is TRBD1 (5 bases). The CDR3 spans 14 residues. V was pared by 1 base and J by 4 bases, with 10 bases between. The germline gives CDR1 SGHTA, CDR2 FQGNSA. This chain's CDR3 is CASSLDQGPYGYTF. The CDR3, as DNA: TGTGCCAGCAGCTTAGACCAGGGTCCCTATGGCTACACCTTC.

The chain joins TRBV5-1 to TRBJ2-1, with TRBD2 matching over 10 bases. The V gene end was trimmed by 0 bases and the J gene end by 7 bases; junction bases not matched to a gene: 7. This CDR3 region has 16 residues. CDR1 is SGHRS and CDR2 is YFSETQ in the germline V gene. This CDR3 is CASSLAAGGPRNEQFF. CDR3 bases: TGCGCCAGCAGCTTGGCAGCGGGGGGGCCTCGGAATGAGCAGTTCTTC.

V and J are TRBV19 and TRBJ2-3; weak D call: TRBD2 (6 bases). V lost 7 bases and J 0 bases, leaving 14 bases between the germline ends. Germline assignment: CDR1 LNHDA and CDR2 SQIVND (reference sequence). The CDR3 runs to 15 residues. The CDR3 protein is CASTDGGMSTDTQYF. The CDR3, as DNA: TGTGCCAGTACCGATGGGGGGATGAGCACAGATACGCAGTATTTT. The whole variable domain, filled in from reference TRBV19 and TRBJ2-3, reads DGGITQSPKYLFRKEGQNVTLSCEQNLNHDAMYWYRQDPGQGLRLIYYSQIVNDFQKGDIAEGYSVSREKKESFPLTVTSAQKNPTAFYLCASTDGGMSTDTQYFGPGTRLTVL.

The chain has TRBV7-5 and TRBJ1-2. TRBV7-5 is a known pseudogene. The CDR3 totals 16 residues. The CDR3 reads CVRSLNAVVRSYGYTF. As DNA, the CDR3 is TGTGTCAGAAGCTTAAATGCAGTGGTGAGGTCCTATGGCTACACCTTC.

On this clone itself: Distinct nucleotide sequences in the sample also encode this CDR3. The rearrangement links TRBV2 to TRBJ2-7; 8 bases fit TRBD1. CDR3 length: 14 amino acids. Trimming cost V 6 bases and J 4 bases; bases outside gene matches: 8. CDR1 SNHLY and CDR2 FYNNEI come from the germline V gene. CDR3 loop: CASRAGTGRYEQYF. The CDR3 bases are TGTGCCAGCAGGGCCGGGACAGGAAGGTACGAGCAGTACTTC.

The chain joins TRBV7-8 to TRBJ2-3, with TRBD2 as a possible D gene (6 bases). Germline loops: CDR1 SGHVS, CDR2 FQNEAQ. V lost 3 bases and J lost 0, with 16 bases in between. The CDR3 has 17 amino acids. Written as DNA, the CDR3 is TGTGCCAGCAGCTTGTCGGGGGTTACAAGTAGCACAGATACGCAGTATTTT. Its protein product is CASSLSGVTSSTDTQYF.

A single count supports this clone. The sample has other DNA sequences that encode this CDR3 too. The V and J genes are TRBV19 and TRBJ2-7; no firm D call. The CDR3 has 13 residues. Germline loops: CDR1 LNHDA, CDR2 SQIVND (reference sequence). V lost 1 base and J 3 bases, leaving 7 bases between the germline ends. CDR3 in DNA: TGTGCCAGTAGTATAGGGGCGAACTACGAGCAGTACTTC. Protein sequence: CASSIGANYEQYF.

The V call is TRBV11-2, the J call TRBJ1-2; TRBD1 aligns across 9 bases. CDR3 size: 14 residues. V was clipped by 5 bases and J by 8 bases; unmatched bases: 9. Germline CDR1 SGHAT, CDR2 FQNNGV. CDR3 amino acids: CASSQLTGGVGYTF. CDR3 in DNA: TGTGCCAGCAGCCAACTGACAGGGGGTGTGGGCTACACCTTC.

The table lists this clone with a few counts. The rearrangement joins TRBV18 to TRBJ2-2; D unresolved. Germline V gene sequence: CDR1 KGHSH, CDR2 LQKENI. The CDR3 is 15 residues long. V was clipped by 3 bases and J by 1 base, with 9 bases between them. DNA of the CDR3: TGTGCCAGCTCACCGCAAGACTGGAACACCGGGGAGCTGTTTTTT. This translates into CASSPQDWNTGELFF. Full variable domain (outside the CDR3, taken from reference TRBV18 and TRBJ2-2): NAGVMQNPRHLVRRRGQEARLRCSPMKGHSHVYWYRQLPEEGLKFMVYLQKENIIDESGMPKERFSAEFPKEGPSILRIQQVVRGDSAAYFCASSPQDWNTGELFFGEGSRLTVL.

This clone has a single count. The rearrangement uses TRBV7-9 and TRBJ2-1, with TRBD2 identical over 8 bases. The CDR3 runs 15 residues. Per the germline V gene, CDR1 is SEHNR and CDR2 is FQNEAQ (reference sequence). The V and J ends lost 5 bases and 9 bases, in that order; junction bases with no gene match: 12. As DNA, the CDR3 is TGTGCCAGCAGCCCGGGACTAGATAATTGGGGTGAGCAGTTCTTC. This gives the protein CASSPGLDNWGEQFF. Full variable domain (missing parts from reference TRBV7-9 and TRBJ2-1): DTGVSQNPRHKITKRGQNVTFRCDPISEHNRLYWYRQTLGQGPEFLTYFQNEAQLEKSRLLSDRFSAERPKGSFSTLEIQRTEQGDSAMYLCASSPGLDNWGEQFFGPGTRLTVL.

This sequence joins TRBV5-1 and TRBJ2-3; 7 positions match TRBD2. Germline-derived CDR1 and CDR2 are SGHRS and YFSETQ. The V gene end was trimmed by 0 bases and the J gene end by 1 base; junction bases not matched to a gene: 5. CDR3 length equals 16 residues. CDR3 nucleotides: TGCGCCAGCAGCTTGGAGGCCAGCGGGGGCACAGATACGCAGTATTTT. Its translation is CASSLEASGGTDTQYF.

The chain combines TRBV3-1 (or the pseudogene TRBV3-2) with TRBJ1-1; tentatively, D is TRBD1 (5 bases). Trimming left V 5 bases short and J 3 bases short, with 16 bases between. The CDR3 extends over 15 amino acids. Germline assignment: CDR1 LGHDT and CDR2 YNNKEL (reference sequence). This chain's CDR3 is CASSFPSGGDTEAFF. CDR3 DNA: TGTGCCAGCAGCTTCCCCTCAGGAGGGGACACTGAAGCTTTCTTT.

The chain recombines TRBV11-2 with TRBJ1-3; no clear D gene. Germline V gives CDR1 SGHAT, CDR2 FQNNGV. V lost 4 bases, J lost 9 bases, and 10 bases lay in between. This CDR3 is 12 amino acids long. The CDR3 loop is CASSYGLGTIYF. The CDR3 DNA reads TGTGCCAGCAGCTACGGTTTAGGCACCATATATTTT.